This TCR beta chain was captured in a study of shared clonotypes between healthy human individuals. Study information: The cohort comprised a couple of women and a few men. Their ages spanned 18 to 49 years.

Study-wide results and caveats: A reduction in generation probabilities was seen for non-shared clonotypes relative to those shared by all four donors. Approximately 5.1% was the fraction of naive CD4 clonotypes found shared across a few donors. Generally, naive subsets came out with larger estimated richness than memory subsets.

On this clone itself: Its antigen is not known.

V dropped 4 bases and J dropped 3 bases, with 13 bases sitting between them. This CDR3 region has 14 residues. Germline-derived CDR1 and CDR2 are ENHRY and SYGVKD. Clones were read by immunoSEQ multiplex PCR, and TCRdb kept only the in-frame ones, dropping some. The top ten clones hold about 10% of a sample with a few hundred thousand clones, around 79% of them seen once. This sequence originates from a man aged 30-40 years in good health. Sequencing used memory CD4+ T cells sorted from blood. Indicated subset: CD45RA-negative fraction. This chain connects TRBV10-3 to TRBJ2-7; D is ambiguous. The CDR3 region is CAISGLRGIYEQYF. The CDR3 region has the DNA TGTGCCATCAGTGGACTCCGCGGAATCTACGAGCAGTACTTC.